The 31 T cell receptor beta chains below all came from one sample that was sequenced in a study of blood T cell repertoires in COVID-19. Sequenced by immunoSEQ multiplex PCR; TCRdb stores in-frame clones only, minus some. The sample includes approximately 82,000 clones, around four fifths of them seen just once. Input material: peripheral blood. All receptors come from a human donor in a cohort sampled during active COVID-19.

This clone appeared a few times. The chain combines TRBV19 with TRBJ2-7; TRBD1 matches at 8 bases. Germline V lookup: CDR1 LNHDA, CDR2 SQIVND (reference sequence). The CDR3 has 12 residues. The V and J ends lost 8 bases and 6 bases, in that order; junction bases with no gene match: 6. The CDR3 is CASSDRVGEQYF. CDR3 DNA sequence: TGTGCCAGTTCGGACAGGGTAGGCGAGCAGTACTTC.

The chain links TRBV5-1 to TRBJ2-1; possibly TRBD2 for D (5 bases). The CDR3 runs 17 residues. The V and J ends lost 5 bases and 0 bases respectively, with 18 bases between them. Germline V CDR1 and CDR2: SGHRS, YFSETQ. The CDR3 loop reads CASRERVPFSSYNEQFF. The CDR3 nucleotides are TGCGCCAGCAGGGAGAGGGTCCCTTTTAGCTCCTACAATGAGCAGTTCTTC.

Only a few counts were recorded for this clone. The chain is built from TRBV5-4 and TRBJ1-1, with TRBD1 matching 10 bases. CDR1 and CDR2 (germline): SGHNT, YYREEE (reference sequence). CDR3 length: 16 residues. Trimming removed 4 bases from V and 7 bases from J; junction bases left unmatched: 13. CDR3 DNA sequence: TGTGCCAGCAGCGAACGGACAGGGGGTAATTTCGGTGAAGCTTTCTTT. Translated, it gives CASSERTGGNFGEAFF.

The chain joins TRBV7-2 to TRBJ1-2; tentatively, D is TRBD1 (5 bases). V lost 5 bases, J lost 8 bases, and 15 bases lay in between. The CDR3 length is 13 residues. Germline CDR1 SGHTA, CDR2 FQGNSA. The CDR3 nucleotides read TGTGCCAGCAGCCCGGGGGTTGGGGAGGGCTACACCTTC. It specifies CASSPGVGEGYTF.

Note on this clone: At one of its ends the junction is not consistent with the germline gene, which may arise from a read error. The rearrangement joins TRBV7-7 to TRBJ2-2, with unresolved D. Germline V gene sequence: CDR1 SSHAT, CDR2 FNYEAQ (reference sequence). The CDR3 is 14 amino acids. CDR3 protein: CASSFDRRSGELFF. The CDR3 bases are TGTGCTAGCAGCTTCGATCGTAGATCCGGGGAGCTGTTTTTT.

This clone has a single count. This chain connects TRBV4-3 to TRBJ1-2; 8 nucleotides match TRBD1. Unmatched junction bases numbered 6, after V lost 4 bases and J lost 8 bases. The CDR3 runs to 13 residues. Germline V gives CDR1 LGHNA, CDR2 YSLEER. The CDR3 loop is CASSPDRGRGYTF. CDR3 coding DNA: TGCGCCAGCAGCCCCGACAGGGGTCGCGGCTACACCTTC.

The chain carries TRBV18 and TRBJ1-2; the match to TRBD1 covers 8 bases. This CDR3 spans 15 amino acids. The V and J ends lost 3 bases and 1 base, in that order; junction bases with no gene match: 4. Looked up from germline, CDR1 is KGHSH and CDR2 is LQKENI. CDR3 loop: CASSPGQALNYGYTF. The CDR3 region has the DNA TGTGCCAGCTCACCGGGACAGGCCCTTAACTATGGCTACACCTTC.

The chain carries TRBV19 and TRBJ1-2; 7 positions match TRBD1. The CDR3 is made up of 12 amino acids. The V gene's germline CDR1 is LNHDA and CDR2 SQIVND (reference sequence). Trimming removed 5 bases from V and 7 bases from J; junction bases left unmatched: 4. This chain's CDR3 is CASSRQGSGYTF. The CDR3 DNA is TGTGCCAGTAGTCGACAGGGATCTGGCTACACCTTC. The full variable domain, completed using reference TRBV19 and TRBJ1-2, is DGGITQSPKYLFRKEGQNVTLSCEQNLNHDAMYWYRQDPGQGLRLIYYSQIVNDFQKGDIAEGYSVSREKKESFPLTVTSAQKNPTAFYLCASSRQGSGYTFGSGTRLTVV.

The CDR3 protein is CASSSTLDYGYTF. DNA for the CDR3: TGTGCCAGCAGTTCGACTCTTGATTATGGCTACACCTTC. The genes are TRBV28 and TRBJ1-2, with D hard to call. The CDR3 contains 13 residues. V lost 4 bases and J 5 bases, leaving 11 bases between the germline ends. Germline CDR1 MDHEN, CDR2 SYDVKM.

This chain connects TRBV9 to TRBJ2-1, with D tentatively TRBD2 (5 bases). The CDR3 extends over 14 amino acids. Germline V lookup: CDR1 SGDLS, CDR2 YYNGEE. Trimming left V 4 bases short and J 10 bases short, with 18 bases between. The CDR3 DNA reads as TGTGCCAGCAGCCAACGGGAAGCCCCGGTAGAGCAGTTCTTC. Residues: CASSQREAPVEQFF.

The rearrangement links TRBV5-1 to TRBJ2-7, with D perhaps matching TRBD1 (5 bases). V was clipped by 0 bases and J by 2 bases, with 9 bases between them. The CDR3 covers 14 residues. Germline V gene data show CDR1 as SGHRS and CDR2 as YFSETQ. CDR3 nucleotides: TGCGCCAGCAGCTTGGGACAGCATACCTACGAGCAGTACTTC. Translating gives CASSLGQHTYEQYF.

This sequence joins TRBV4-3 and TRBJ2-1, with 9 bases matching TRBD2. The CDR3 spans 16 residues. Germline CDR1 and CDR2: LGHNA and YSLEER. Trimming removed 4 bases from V and 5 bases from J; junction bases left unmatched: 9. CDR3 protein: CASSPYSLAGDNEQFF. CDR3 DNA: TGCGCCAGCAGCCCTTACAGTTTAGCGGGGGACAATGAGCAGTTCTTC.

The V gene is TRBV18, the J gene TRBJ1-1, with D unclear. CDR3 size: 14 residues. V lost 3 bases to trimming and J lost 1 base, with 9 bases between them. Per the germline V gene, CDR1 is KGHSH and CDR2 is LQKENI. Here the CDR3 reads CASSPDPGNTEAFF. In DNA form, the CDR3 reads TGTGCCAGCTCACCTGACCCGGGGAACACTGAAGCTTTCTTT.

The J gene is TRBJ1-2, the V gene TRBV24-1; D might be TRBD1 (6 bases). This CDR3 has 15 amino acids. Germline V gene data show CDR1 as KGHDR and CDR2 as SFDVKD. V was shortened by 2 bases and J by 9 bases, with 18 bases between the two germline ends. The CDR3 region is CATSDSRRGLRSYTF. The CDR3 bases are TGTGCCACCAGTGATTCCCGGCGGGGGCTTCGGAGCTACACCTTC.

The rearrangement joins TRBV7-9 to TRBJ1-1, with TRBD1 identical over 7 bases. The length of the CDR3 is 15 residues. In germline, CDR1 is SEHNR, CDR2 FQNEAQ (reference sequence). The junction had 5 bases not matched to a gene; V was cut back by 3 bases and J by 1 base. As DNA, the CDR3 is TGTGCCAGCAGCTTCGACAGGGACCCGAACACTGAAGCTTTCTTT. Encoded protein: CASSFDRDPNTEAFF.

This clone turned up a few times. The rearrangement uses TRBV10-3 and TRBJ2-3, with 8 bases fitting TRBD2. Germline V gene sequence: CDR1 ENHRY, CDR2 SYGVKD. V trimming: 4 bases; J trimming: 0 bases; junction bases outside the gene matches: 3. This CDR3 is built from 15 residues. In DNA, the CDR3 is TGTGCCATCAGTGTTAGCGGGGCTAGCACAGATACGCAGTATTTT. Translated, it gives CAISVSGASTDTQYF.

This chain connects TRBV5-1 to TRBJ2-2, with 9 bases fitting TRBD1. V lost 0 bases to trimming and J lost 3 bases; unmatched junction nucleotides: 0. Germline V lookup: CDR1 SGHRS, CDR2 YFSETQ. CDR3 length: 15 residues. CDR3 bases: TGCGCCAGCAGCTTGGGGACAGGGGACACCGGGGAGCTGTTTTTT. Translated: CASSLGTGDTGELFF.

This chain joins TRBV6-5 and TRBJ1-3; perhaps TRBD1 as D (6 bases). The CDR3 sequence is 13 residues long. Germline lookup yields CDR1 MNHEY and CDR2 SVGAGI. The V gene lost 5 bases and the J gene lost 3 bases, with 8 bases spanning the gap. The CDR3 region has the DNA TGTGCCAGCAGTCACAGGGATGGAAACACCATATATTTT. The encoded protein is CASSHRDGNTIYF.

V is TRBV18 and J is TRBJ1-1, with 8 positions matching TRBD1. V was pared by 3 bases and J by 0 bases, with 3 bases of the junction left unmatched. CDR3 length: 15 amino acids. The germline V gene has CDR1 KGHSH and CDR2 LQKENI. The CDR3 coding sequence is TGTGCCAGCTCACCCGCGGGACAGGTGAACACTGAAGCTTTCTTT. Residues: CASSPAGQVNTEAFF.

The V call is TRBV7-2, the J call TRBJ1-3; no firm D call. The CDR3 spans 14 residues. V was trimmed by 2 bases and J by 0 bases, leaving 5 bases between them. The germline V gene has CDR1 SGHTA and CDR2 FQGNSA. The CDR3 nucleotides read TGTGCCAGCAGCTTAATCCTCTCTGGAAACACCATATATTTT. It encodes CASSLILSGNTIYF.

The chain combines TRBV5-1 with TRBJ1-5; D gene uncertain. CDR3 size: 14 residues. Between the trimmed V and J ends, which lost 4 bases and 2 bases, there was a span of 10 bases. From germline, CDR1 is SGHRS and CDR2 YFSETQ. The DNA for the CDR3 is TGCGCCAGCAGCCTGGACGGGGGCAATCAGCCCCAGCATTTT. Translated: CASSLDGGNQPQHF.

This chain connects TRBV14 to TRBJ1-1, with D possibly matching TRBD1 (5 bases). Germline loops: CDR1 SGHDN, CDR2 FVKESK. CDR3 length: 14 residues. Trimming cost V 5 bases and J 4 bases, with 14 bases left between them. CDR3 protein: CASSEGVGGTEAFF. CDR3 DNA sequence: TGTGCCAGCAGCGAAGGGGTGGGGGGCACTGAAGCTTTCTTT.

J is TRBJ1-4 and V is TRBV18, with 8 bases fitting TRBD1. CDR1 and CDR2 (germline): KGHSH, LQKENI. V shed 3 bases, J shed 4 bases, and the junction held 10 bases outside the gene matches. This CDR3 region has 17 residues. CDR3: CASSPGTGLAFNEKLFF. The CDR3, as DNA: TGTGCCAGCTCACCCGGGACAGGTCTTGCCTTTAATGAAAAACTGTTTTTT.

V is TRBV7-3 and J is TRBJ2-5; D gene uncertain. The V and J ends lost 5 bases and 0 bases respectively, with 16 bases between them. Germline CDR1 is SGHTA and CDR2 is FQGTGA. The length of the CDR3 is 16 residues. As DNA, the CDR3 is TGTGCCAGCAGCCCAGGTGGTTCCTCGTACCAAGAGACCCAGTACTTC. Its translation is CASSPGGSSYQETQYF.

The chain joins TRBV25-1 to TRBJ2-1; 9 bases map to TRBD1. CDR1 MGHDK and CDR2 SYGVNS come from the germline V gene. The CDR3 sequence is 16 residues long. With 3 bases clipped from V and 5 bases from J, the junction kept 8 bases outside the gene matches. The CDR3 region has the DNA TGTGCCAGCAGTGACCCCCGACAGGGGGAAAACAATGAGCAGTTCTTC. Protein: CASSDPRQGENNEQFF.

The chain links TRBV2 to TRBJ2-6; D not resolved. Trimming removed 4 bases at V and 0 bases at J, with 13 bases between. This CDR3 is built from 17 residues. The germline V gene has CDR1 SNHLY and CDR2 FYNNEI. CDR3 coding DNA: TGTGCCAGCAGTGGGTGGCGTCGCGGCTCTGGGGCCAACGTCCTGACTTTC. Translating gives CASSGWRRGSGANVLTF.

The chain carries TRBV3-1 (or the pseudogene TRBV3-2) and TRBJ1-2; TRBD1 is a possible D gene (5 bases). Germline V lookup: CDR1 LGHDT, CDR2 YNNKEL (reference sequence). With 4 bases removed from V and 5 bases from J, the gap between germline ends came to 23 bases. CDR3 length equals 17 residues. This chain's CDR3 is CASSRSIGRRVQYGYTF. CDR3 sequence (DNA): TGTGCCAGCAGCCGATCCATAGGGCGCAGGGTCCAGTATGGCTACACCTTC.

The rearrangement joins TRBV18 to TRBJ1-1, with 10 positions matching TRBD1. The CDR3 has 13 amino acids. V dropped 5 bases and J dropped 4; count of bases not matched to a gene: 1. The germline V gene encodes CDR1 KGHSH and CDR2 LQKENI. The CDR3 nucleotides read TGTGCCAGCTCAGGGGACAGGGGCACTGAAGCTTTCTTT. It is translated as CASSGDRGTEAFF.

The table lists this clone with a count of one. The chain couples TRBV7-2 to TRBJ2-5; 7 nucleotides align to TRBD2. Germline assignment: CDR1 SGHTA and CDR2 FQGNSA. J gave up 1 base and V 7 bases, and 9 bases lay outside the gene matches. This CDR3 spans 15 amino acids. Here the CDR3 reads CASTSRPGGQETQYF. DNA of the CDR3: TGTGCCAGCACCTCACGGCCGGGGGGCCAAGAGACCCAGTACTTC.

This clone appeared a few times. This sequence joins TRBV30 and TRBJ2-2; TRBD2 agrees at 8 bases. The CDR3 consists of 15 residues. The germline V gene encodes CDR1 GTSNPN and CDR2 SVGIG (reference sequence). V shed 6 bases, J shed 4 bases, and the junction held 10 bases outside the gene matches. The CDR3 region has the DNA TGTGCCTGCCCTGCCGGGACTAGTGTCACCGGGGAGCTGTTTTTT. It translates to CACPAGTSVTGELFF.

This clone occurred a few times. The chain joins TRBV20-1 to TRBJ2-1; 9 bases are a match to TRBD2. Per the germline V gene, CDR1 is DFQATT and CDR2 is SNEGSKA (reference sequence). CDR3 length: 11 residues. The CDR3 is CSSGGINEQFF. CDR3 DNA sequence: TGCAGCAGCGGGGGGATCAATGAGCAGTTCTTC.